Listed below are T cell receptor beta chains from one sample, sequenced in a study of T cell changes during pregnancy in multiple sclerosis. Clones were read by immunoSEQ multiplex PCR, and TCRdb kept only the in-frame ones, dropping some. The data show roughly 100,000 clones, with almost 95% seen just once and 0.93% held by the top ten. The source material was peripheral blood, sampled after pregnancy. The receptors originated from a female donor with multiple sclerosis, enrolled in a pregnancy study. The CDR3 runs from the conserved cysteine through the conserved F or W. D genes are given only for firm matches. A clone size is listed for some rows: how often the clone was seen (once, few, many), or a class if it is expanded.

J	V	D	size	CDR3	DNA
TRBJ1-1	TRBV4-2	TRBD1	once	CASSQDQTSGGAEAFF	TGTGCCAGCAGCCAAGATCAGACCTCAGGGGGCGCGGAAGCTTTCTTT
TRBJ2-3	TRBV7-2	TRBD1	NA	CASSFRGDTQYF	TGTGCCAGCAGCTTCAGGGGGGATACGCAGTATTTT
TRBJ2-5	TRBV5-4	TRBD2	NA	CASTSGGVETQYF	TGTGCCAGCACCTCGGGGGGGGTGGAGACCCAGTACTTC
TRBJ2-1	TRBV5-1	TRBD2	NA	CASSSTLRTSGGANEQFF	TGCGCCAGCAGCTCCACACTTAGGACTAGCGGGGGGGCCAATGAGCAGTTCTTC
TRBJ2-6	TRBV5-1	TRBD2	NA	CASTLAGGLGANVLTF	TGCGCCAGCACCTTAGCGGGAGGCCTTGGGGCCAACGTCCTGACTTTC
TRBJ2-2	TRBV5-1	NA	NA	CASSAYNTGELFF	TGCGCCAGCAGCGCCTATAACACCGGGGAGCTGTTTTTT
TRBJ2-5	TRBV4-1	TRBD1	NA	CASSLTGGPETQYF	TGCGCCAGCAGCCTTACAGGGGGTCCAGAGACCCAGTACTTC
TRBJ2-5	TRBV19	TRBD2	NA	CASRSQAGVAETQYF	TGTGCCAGTAGATCGCAAGCGGGAGTAGCGGAGACCCAGTACTTC
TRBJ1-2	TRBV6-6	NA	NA	CASRFDRTYGYTF	TGTGCCAGCAGGTTCGACAGGACCTATGGCTACACCTTC
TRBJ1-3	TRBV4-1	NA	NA	CASSQPGAGTRSGNTIYF	TGCGCCAGCAGCCAACCAGGGGCAGGAACACGCTCTGGAAACACCATATATTTT
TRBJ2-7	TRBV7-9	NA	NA	CASSLDRVSYEQYF	TGTGCCAGCAGCTTAGACAGGGTCTCCTACGAGCAGTACTTC
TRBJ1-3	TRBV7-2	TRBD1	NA	CASSPGQGGNTIYF	TGTGCCAGCAGCCCGGGACAGGGAGGAAACACCATATATTTT
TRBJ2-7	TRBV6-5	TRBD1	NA	CASSLKGQGTYEQYF	TGTGCCAGCAGTCTCAAGGGACAGGGGACCTACGAGCAGTACTTC
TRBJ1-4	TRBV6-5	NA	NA	CASSRGRDIGKLFF	TGTGCCAGCAGTCGAGGACGGGATATTGGAAAACTGTTTTTT
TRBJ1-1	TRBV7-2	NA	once	CASSVDSVNTEAFF	TGTGCCAGCAGCGTCGACAGCGTGAACACTGAAGCTTTCTTT
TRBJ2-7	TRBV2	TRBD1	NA	CASRGQGSYEQYF	TGTGCCAGCAGGGGACAGGGGTCCTACGAGCAGTACTTC
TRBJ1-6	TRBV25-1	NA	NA	CASKSSYNSPLHF	TGTGCCAGCAAGAGCTCCTATAATTCACCCCTCCACTTT
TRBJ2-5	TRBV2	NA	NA	CASSSGEETQYF	TGTGCCAGCAGCTCAGGGGAGGAGACCCAGTACTTC
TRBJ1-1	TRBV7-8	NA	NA	CASSLESWANTEAFF	TGTGCCAGCAGCTTAGAGTCCTGGGCAAACACTGAAGCTTTCTTT
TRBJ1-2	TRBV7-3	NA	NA	CASSLGGRGRDGYTF	TGTGCCAGCAGCTTAGGGGGCAGGGGCCGGGATGGCTACACCTTC
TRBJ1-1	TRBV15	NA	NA	CATSDPQGFTEAFF	TGTGCCACCAGCGACCCCCAGGGTTTCACTGAAGCTTTCTTT
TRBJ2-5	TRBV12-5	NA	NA	CASGLVPGLSTGTQYF	TGTGCTAGTGGTTTGGTCCCTGGACTTTCAACCGGGACCCAGTACTTC
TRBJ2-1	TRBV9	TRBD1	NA	CASSLQDRGVAEQFF	TGTGCCAGCAGCCTTCAAGACAGGGGGGTGGCTGAGCAGTTCTTC
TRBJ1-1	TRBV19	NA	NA	CASSIKRGGPEAFF	TGTGCCAGTAGTATCAAAAGGGGGGGCCCTGAAGCTTTCTTT
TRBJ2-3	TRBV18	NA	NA	CASSPPTGDTQYF	TGTGCCAGCTCACCACCGACAGGAGATACGCAGTATTTT
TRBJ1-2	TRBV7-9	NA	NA	CASSLGAGDGYTF	TGTGCCAGCAGCTTAGGGGCAGGGGATGGCTACACCTTC
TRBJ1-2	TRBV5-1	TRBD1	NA	CASSLPGQGHGYTF	TGCGCCAGCAGCCTACCGGGACAGGGACATGGCTACACCTTC
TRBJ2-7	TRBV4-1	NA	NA	CASSLGPPNEQYF	TGCGCCAGCAGCCTTGGCCCACCCAACGAGCAGTACTTC
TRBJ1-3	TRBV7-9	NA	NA	CASSFYASSGNTIYF	TGTGCCAGCAGCTTTTACGCGAGCTCTGGAAACACCATATATTTT
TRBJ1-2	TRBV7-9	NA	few	CASSLGQDDGYTF	TGTGCCAGCAGCTTAGGACAGGACGATGGCTACACCTTC
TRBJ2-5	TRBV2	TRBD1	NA	CASSAPGQEEETQYF	TGTGCCAGCAGTGCACCGGGACAGGAGGAAGAGACCCAGTACTTC
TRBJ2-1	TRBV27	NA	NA	CASSLGTFGEFF	TGTGCCAGCAGTCTTGGGACATTTGGAGAGTTCTTC
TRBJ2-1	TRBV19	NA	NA	CASSIFPREPYNEQFF	TGTGCCAGTAGTATATTCCCTCGGGAGCCTTACAATGAGCAGTTCTTC
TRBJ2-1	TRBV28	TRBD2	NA	CASSLVLAGDEQFF	TGTGCCAGCAGTTTGGTACTAGCGGGGGATGAGCAGTTCTTC
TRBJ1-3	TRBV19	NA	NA	CASTLRGIGNTIYF	TGTGCCAGTACCTTGAGGGGGATTGGAAACACCATATATTTT
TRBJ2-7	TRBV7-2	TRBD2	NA	CASSLMSGSVHEQYF	TGTGCCAGCAGCTTAATGAGCGGGAGTGTCCACGAGCAGTACTTC
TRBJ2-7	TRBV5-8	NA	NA	CASSLGGRVGGYEQYF	TGTGCCAGCAGCTTGGGAGGTCGAGTCGGGGGTTACGAGCAGTACTTC
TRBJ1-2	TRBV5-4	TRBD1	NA	CASSLSGGIFKGYTF	TGTGCCAGCAGCTTGTCAGGGGGCATCTTTAAGGGCTACACCTTC
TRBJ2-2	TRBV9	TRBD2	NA	CASSVGTIGDTGELFF	TGTGCCAGCAGCGTTGGGACTATTGGCGACACCGGGGAGCTGTTTTTT
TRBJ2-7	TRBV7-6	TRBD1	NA	CASSLADRVHYEQYF	TGTGCCAGCAGCTTAGCGGACAGGGTGCACTACGAGCAGTACTTC
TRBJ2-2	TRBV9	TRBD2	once	CASSVDPGGRVLDTGELFF	TGTGCCAGCAGCGTAGACCCGGGGGGGCGAGTTTTGGACACCGGGGAGCTGTTTTTT
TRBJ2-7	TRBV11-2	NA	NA	CASSHYEQYF	TGTGCCAGCAGCCACTACGAGCAGTACTTC